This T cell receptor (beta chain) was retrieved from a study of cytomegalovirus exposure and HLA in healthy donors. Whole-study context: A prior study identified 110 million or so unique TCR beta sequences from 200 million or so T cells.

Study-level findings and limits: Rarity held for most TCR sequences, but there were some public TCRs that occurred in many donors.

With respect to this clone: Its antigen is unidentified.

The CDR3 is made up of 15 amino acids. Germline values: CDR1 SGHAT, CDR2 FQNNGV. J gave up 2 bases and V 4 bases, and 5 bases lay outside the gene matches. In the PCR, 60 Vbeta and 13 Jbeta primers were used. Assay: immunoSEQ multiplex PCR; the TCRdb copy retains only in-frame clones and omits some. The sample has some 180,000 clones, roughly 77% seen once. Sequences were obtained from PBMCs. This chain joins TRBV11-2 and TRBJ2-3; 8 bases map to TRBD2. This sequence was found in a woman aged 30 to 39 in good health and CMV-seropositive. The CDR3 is CASSSYSGDTDTQYF. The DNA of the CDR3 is TGTGCCAGCAGCTCCTATAGCGGGGACACAGATACGCAGTATTTT.